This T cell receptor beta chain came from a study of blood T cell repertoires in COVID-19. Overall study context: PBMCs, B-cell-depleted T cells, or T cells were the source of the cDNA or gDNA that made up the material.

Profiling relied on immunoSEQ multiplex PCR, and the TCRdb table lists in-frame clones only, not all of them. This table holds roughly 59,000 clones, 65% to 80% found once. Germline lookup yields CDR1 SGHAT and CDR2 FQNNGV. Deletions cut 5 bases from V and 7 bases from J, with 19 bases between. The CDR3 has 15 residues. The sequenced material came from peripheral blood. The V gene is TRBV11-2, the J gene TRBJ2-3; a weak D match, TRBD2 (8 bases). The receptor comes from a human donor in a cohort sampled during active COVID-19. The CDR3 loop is CASSPLRGGQYTQYF. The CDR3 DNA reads TGTGCCAGCAGCCCGCTCCGGGGGGGACAGTATACGCAGTATTTT.